This T cell receptor (beta chain) appears in the sequencing data of a study of blood T cell repertoires in COVID-19 (dated by TCRdb to 2020 to 2021). As for the study more broadly: Samples covering the acute and convalescent phases of COVID-19 were provided by collaborators in the United States, Italy and Spain. The prospective study material was composed of cDNA or gDNA derived from T cells, B-cell-depleted T cells, or PBMCs. The dataset comprised deeply sampled blood TCRbeta repertoires from subjects exposed to, actively infected with, or recovered from COVID-19. The repertoires were released in a freely available public database intended as a resource for research on the immune response to SARS-CoV-2. Samples came from the ongoing ImmuneRACE study (first 160 participants) plus 1,254 subjects from 6 global collaborators. A de-identified subject ID, COVID-19 status, age in years and sex were almost always included in the sample metadata. Where available, HLA class I and class II types were obtained from metadata supplied by the sample provider rather than from assay-based typing. What the study reported, not specific to this receptor: How much clinical and demographic metadata was included differed by source and by participant, and the metadata was provided uncurated.

One collaborating source in Seattle enrolled patients during active infection and followed them longitudinally through the course of disease. Collaborating institutions collected whole blood in K2EDTA tubes following their own protocols. For TCRbeta analysis, collaborators shipped samples in one of three forms: frozen whole blood, isolated PBMCs, or DNA extracted from either of those sample types. A word on this clone: Its antigen is currently not known. Base quality data are lacking; no much larger clone is found one base away.

TCRbeta CDR3 regions were amplified from genomic DNA by means of the immunoSEQ Assay, a bias-controlled multiplex PCR. The authors processed their data as follows. The number of nucleated cells in each sample was estimated from the amplification of reference gene primers within the assay. Sequence reads were collapsed and filtered to measure the absolute abundance of every unique TCRbeta CDR3 rearrangement. For each sample, productive Simpson clonality was calculated as the square root of Simpson's diversity index across productive rearrangements. TCRdb took over this immuneACCESS table, retaining in-frame rearrangements with V and J assigned. Such tables are incomplete; in checked studies, under half of the missing clones stem from an unresolved V gene, and the remainder is unexplained. V, J and clone size derive from that table, while D and trimming were established from the DNA sequence. The sample contains 200,000 to 300,000 clones, approximately 92% of them found a single time. The top ten constitute around 2.6% of the sample.

Spanning cysteine to phenylalanine, the CDR3 consists of 16 amino acids. Left in the record is the CDR3 DNA by itself, 48 bases read in frame from the first base. Sequences LNHDA (CDR1) and SQIVND (CDR2) are obtained from the germline V gene (reference sequence). V lost 5 bases and J lost 5 bases, and the count of bases not matched to a germline gene is 11. The sequence derives from a person aged 18-30 years with COVID-19, enrolled during active disease. In this chain, TRBV19 is recombined with TRBJ2-3, with 9 bases matching TRBD2. Input material: peripheral blood. The CDR3 reads as follows: CASSLGTLAGIDTQYF. In nucleotides, the sequence is TGTGCCAGTAGTCTTGGAACGCTAGCGGGGATAGATACGCAGTATTTT. The entire variable domain, with the stretches around the CDR3 drawn from the reference TRBV19 and TRBJ2-3 proteins, is DGGITQSPKYLFRKEGQNVTLSCEQNLNHDAMYWYRQDPGQGLRLIYYSQIVNDFQKGDIAEGYSVSREKKESFPLTVTSAQKNPTAFYLCASSLGTLAGIDTQYFGPGTRLTVL.